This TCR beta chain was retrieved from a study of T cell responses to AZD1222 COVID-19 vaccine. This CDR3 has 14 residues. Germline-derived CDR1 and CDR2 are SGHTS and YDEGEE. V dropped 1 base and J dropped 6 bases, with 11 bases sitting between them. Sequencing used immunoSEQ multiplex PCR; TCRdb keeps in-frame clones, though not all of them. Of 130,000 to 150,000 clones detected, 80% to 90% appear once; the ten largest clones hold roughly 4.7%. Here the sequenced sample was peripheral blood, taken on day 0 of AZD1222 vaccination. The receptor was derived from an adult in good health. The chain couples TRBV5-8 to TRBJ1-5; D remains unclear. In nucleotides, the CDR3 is TGTGCCAGCAGCTTGCTCGTGACCGGTCAGCCCCAGCATTTT. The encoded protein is CASSLLVTGQPQHF.